This T cell receptor beta chain emerged from a study of blood T cell repertoires in COVID-19. The CDR3 runs to 15 residues. V was clipped by 4 bases and J by 6 bases; unmatched bases: 9. In germline, CDR1 is SGHNT, CDR2 YYREEE (reference sequence). The protocol was immunoSEQ multiplex PCR, while the TCRdb copy is restricted to in-frame clones and leaves out a portion. The data contain 300,000 to 450,000 clones, about 89% of them seen just once; the ten biggest clones take up approximately 1.2%. The J gene is TRBJ1-2, the V gene TRBV5-4, with 10 nucleotides matching TRBD1. Sequencing was carried out using PBMCs or T cells enriched from blood (not recorded which). The TCR comes from a young man who had recovered from COVID-19. CDR3 residues: CASSVGQGTFNGYTF. CDR3 DNA: TGTGCCAGCAGCGTGGGACAGGGGACATTTAATGGCTACACCTTC.